These 4 T cell receptor beta chains share one sample of origin, sequenced in a study of cytomegalovirus exposure and HLA in healthy donors. Researchers ran the PCR with 60 Vbeta and 13 Jbeta primers. The protocol was immunoSEQ multiplex PCR, while the TCRdb copy is restricted to in-frame clones and leaves out a portion. The table shows fewer than 150,000 clones, with less than 85% occurring only once. Sequencing used PBMCs. The receptors here all came from a man in his forties in good health and CMV-seropositive.

V is TRBV7-9 and J is TRBJ1-5; tentatively, D is TRBD1 (6 bases). The V gene lost 1 base and the J gene lost 0 bases, with 10 bases spanning the gap. This CDR3 comprises 16 residues. Germline CDR1 reads SEHNR; CDR2 reads FQNEAQ (reference sequence). The CDR3 protein is CASSLEAGASNQPQHF. CDR3 nucleotides: TGTGCCAGCAGCTTAGAGGCGGGGGCTAGCAATCAGCCCCAGCATTTT.

The V call is TRBV9, the J call TRBJ2-3; D might be TRBD2 (6 bases). Trimming took 4 bases from V and 3 from J, leaving 15 bases between them. The CDR3 is 15 residues long. Germline loops: CDR1 SGDLS, CDR2 YYNGEE. CDR3 protein: CASSTSGSITDTQYF. Written as DNA, the CDR3 is TGTGCCAGCAGCACGAGCGGGTCAATAACAGATACGCAGTATTTT.

This clone was recorded a few times. V usage is TRBV4-3 and J usage is TRBJ2-7; the D gene is possibly TRBD1 (6 bases). Trimming pared 0 bases from V and 1 base from J, leaving 10 bases between. Germline V gives CDR1 LGHNA, CDR2 YSLEER. The length of the CDR3 is 15 residues. The CDR3 DNA reads TGCGCCAGCAGCCAAGATCTTGACAGGTCCTACGAGCAGTACTTC. Encoded protein: CASSQDLDRSYEQYF.

This chain links TRBV18 with TRBJ2-6; D call uncertain. Per the germline V gene, CDR1 is KGHSH and CDR2 is LQKENI. Trimming took off 3 bases at V and 2 bases at J, with 8 bases between the two ends. The CDR3 is made up of 15 amino acids. Here the CDR3 reads CASSPLFAGANVLTF. The CDR3 DNA follows: TGTGCCAGCTCACCTCTCTTTGCTGGGGCCAACGTCCTGACTTTC.